This record looks at one TCR beta chain sequence and its context. This sample is drawn from a study of cytomegalovirus exposure and HLA in healthy donors. The method was immunoSEQ multiplex PCR; TCRdb's version includes in-frame clones alone and lacks a portion of them. The sample shows over 100,000 clones, about 88% of them seen only once. With 6 bases removed from V and 7 bases from J, the gap between germline ends came to 15 bases. Germline-derived CDR1 and CDR2 are SEHNR and FQNEAQ (reference sequence). The CDR3 has 13 amino acids. This sequence was found in a woman aged 18-29 years in good health and CMV-seronegative. This sequence joins TRBV7-9 and TRBJ1-1, with D possibly TRBD1 on 6 matching bases. Sequenced material: PBMCs. CDR3 loop: CASRAQGTSEAFF. The CDR3 region has the DNA TGTGCCAGCAGGGCCCAGGGGACCAGTGAAGCTTTCTTT.